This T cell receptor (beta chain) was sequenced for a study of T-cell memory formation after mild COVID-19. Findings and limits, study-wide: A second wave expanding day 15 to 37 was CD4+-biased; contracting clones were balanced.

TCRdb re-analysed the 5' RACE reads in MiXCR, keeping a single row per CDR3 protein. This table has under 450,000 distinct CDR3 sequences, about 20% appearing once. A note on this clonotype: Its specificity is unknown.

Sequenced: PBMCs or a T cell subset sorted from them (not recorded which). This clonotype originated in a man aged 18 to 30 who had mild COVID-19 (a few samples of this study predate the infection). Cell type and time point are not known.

The CDR3 sequence: CASSAGGTSEQFF. The CDR3 region has the DNA TGCGCCAGCAGCGCCGGGGGGACCAGTGAGCAGTTCTTC. V and J are TRBV5-1 and TRBJ2-1; 7 positions agree with TRBD2. J was trimmed by 9 bases and V by 4 bases; bases with no gene match: 7. CDR3 length: 13 residues. Germline loops: CDR1 SGHRS, CDR2 YFSETQ.